The 21 T cell receptor beta chains reported below all come from one sample, sequenced in a study of T-cell reconstitution after alpha-beta-depleted transplantation in children. During its preparation, the TCRbeta library received unique molecular identifiers. TCRdb fed the PCR reads into MiXCR, producing one record per CDR3 protein. Among hundreds of thousands of distinct CDR3 sequences, approximately 12% were seen once, and the ten largest hold 2.2%. Sequences were derived from PBMCs, mostly from graft donor cells, sampled 360 days after TCRalphabeta/CD19-depleted stem cell transplant. The receptors were gathered from a male patient younger than 18 who had a stem cell transplant for acute myeloid leukemia, so the T cells may come from the graft donor.

A few counts support this clonotype. The V and J genes are TRBV18 and TRBJ1-1; no firm D call. The CDR3 contains 12 residues. Trimming cost V 2 bases and J 10 bases, with 11 bases left between them. Germline CDR1 is KGHSH and CDR2 is LQKENI. Written as DNA, the CDR3 is TGTGCCAGCTCACCAGAGAGGCCAGGAGCTTTCTTT. The encoded protein is CASSPERPGAFF.

This clonotype came up many times. The chain has TRBV5-6 and TRBJ1-2; D remains ambiguous. The germline V gene encodes CDR1 SGHDT and CDR2 YYEEEE. The CDR3 runs to 12 residues. V lost 2 bases and J 3 bases, leaving 5 bases between the germline ends. CDR3 sequence: CASSFVDYGYTF. CDR3 coding DNA: TGTGCCAGCAGCTTTGTGGACTATGGCTACACCTTC.

The genes are TRBV20-1 and TRBJ2-7; 12 nucleotides match TRBD2. The CDR3 extends over 15 amino acids. Trimming took 6 bases from V and 5 from J; bases not matched to a gene: 11. Germline V gene sequence: CDR1 DFQATT, CDR2 SNEGSKA (reference sequence). The CDR3 DNA follows: TGCAGTGCCTATCTTCGACTAGCGGGAGATGACGAGCAGTACTTC. This sequence encodes CSAYLRLAGDDEQYF.

The chain couples TRBV6-5 to TRBJ2-1; 7 bases fit TRBD1. The CDR3 is 12 amino acids. From germline, CDR1 is MNHEY and CDR2 SVGAGI. The trim removed 10 bases at V and 3 bases at J, leaving 3 bases unmatched. The CDR3 DNA sequence: TGTGCCATCGGACAGGTCTACAATGAGCAGTTCTTC. Translated: CAIGQVYNEQFF.

The chain uses TRBV29-1 and TRBJ2-4; the match to TRBD1 covers 10 bases. This CDR3 region has 15 residues. Germline V gene sequence: CDR1 SQVTM, CDR2 ANQGSEA. Losses at the gene ends were 1 base for V and 1 base for J; bases not matched to a gene: 1. CDR3 residues: CSVEGTGGAKNIQYF. In DNA, the CDR3 is TGCAGCGTTGAAGGGACAGGGGGTGCCAAAAACATTCAGTACTTC.

On this clonotype itself: At one end the junction does not follow the germline gene, possibly because of a read error. CDR3 amino acids: CDSSFARIGETQYF. CDR3 nucleotides: TGTGACAGCAGTTTTGCGCGCATAGGGGAGACCCAGTACTTC. This sequence joins TRBV28 and TRBJ2-5; D is undetermined. Per the germline V gene, CDR1 is MDHEN and CDR2 is SYDVKM. CDR3 size: 14 residues.

In this sample, this clonotype turned up a few times. The gene calls are TRBV4-3 and TRBJ2-5, with D perhaps TRBD1 (5 bases). The V end was cut by 3 bases, the J end by 10 bases, with 9 bases between. This CDR3 comprises 11 residues. Germline CDR1 and CDR2: LGHNA and YSLEER. CDR3 nucleotide sequence: TGCGCCAGCAGCCATCAAGGGGTCCAGTACTTC. Encoded protein: CASSHQGVQYF.

The sample holds many counts of this clonotype. V gene TRBV29-1 combines with J gene TRBJ2-5, with 10 bases aligning to TRBD2. Germline-derived CDR1 and CDR2 are SQVTM and ANQGSEA. The CDR3 spans 17 residues. Germline trimming cut 5 bases from V and 0 bases from J; bases unmatched to any gene: 12. CDR3 DNA: TGCAGCGTTCCCAGCGGGAGGGCCGGGAATAACCAAGAGACCCAGTACTTC. It codes for CSVPSGRAGNNQETQYF.

Details on this clonotype: The germline gene is not matched at one end of the junction; a read error may be the cause. The chain has TRBV20-1 and TRBJ2-3; D might be TRBD1 or TRBD2, each matching 5 bases. Germline V gene lookup returns CDR1 DFQATT and CDR2 SNEGSKA (reference sequence). The CDR3 contains 17 residues. Here the CDR3 reads CCARAHRLGTLTDTQYF. The CDR3 region has the DNA TGCTGTGCTAGAGCGCATCGGCTAGGGACGCTCACAGATACGCAGTATTTT.

There are a few counts of this clonotype. The rearrangement links TRBV30 to TRBJ2-7; 7 bases line up with TRBD2. The V and J ends lost 0 bases and 7 bases, in that order; junction bases with no gene match: 6. The germline CDR1 and CDR2 sequences are GTSNPN and SVGIG (reference sequence). The CDR3 spans 13 residues. CDR3: CAWSVPGGWEQYF. CDR3 in DNA: TGTGCCTGGAGTGTACCGGGAGGCTGGGAGCAGTACTTC. Full variable domain (rest looked up from reference TRBV30 and TRBJ2-7): SQTIHQWPATLVQPVGSPLSLECTVEGTSNPNLYWYRQAAGRGLQLLFYSVGIGQISSEVPQNLSASRPQDRQFILSSKKLLLSDSGFYLCAWSVPGGWEQYFGPGTRLTVT.

This sequence joins TRBV20-1 and TRBJ2-1; TRBD2 matches at 10 bases. This CDR3 has 17 amino acids. The V gene's germline CDR1 is DFQATT and CDR2 SNEGSKA (reference sequence). The junction had 11 bases not matched to a gene; V was cut back by 3 bases and J by 3 bases. The CDR3 DNA follows: TGCAGTGCTAGCAATGCTTTGCGGACTAGCGGCTACAATGAGCAGTTCTTC. This gives the protein CSASNALRTSGYNEQFF.

The chain has TRBV11-2 and TRBJ2-2; 9 bases fit TRBD2. The V gene end was trimmed by 3 bases and the J gene end by 7 bases; junction bases not matched to a gene: 12. The V gene's germline CDR1 is SGHAT and CDR2 FQNNGV. The CDR3 sequence is 17 residues long. The CDR3 DNA follows: TGTGCCAGCAGCTTTTCGGGATTAGCGGGAGATATCGGGGAGCTGTTTTTT. Translating it yields CASSFSGLAGDIGELFF.

This clonotype was observed many times. The rearrangement uses TRBV20-1 and TRBJ2-1, with 7 bases fitting TRBD2. Germline V gives CDR1 DFQATT, CDR2 SNEGSKA (reference sequence). The CDR3 runs to 11 residues. V shed 2 bases, J shed 12 bases, and the junction held 4 bases outside the gene matches. The CDR3 sequence is CSARLADLQFF. The CDR3 nucleotides are TGCAGTGCTAGACTAGCGGATTTGCAGTTCTTC.

There are a few counts of this clonotype. The V call is TRBV12-3 or TRBV12-4, the J call TRBJ2-2; TRBD1 is a possible D gene (5 bases). Trimming stripped 4 bases from V and 7 bases from J, with 10 bases between. This CDR3 spans 13 amino acids. Here the CDR3 reads CASSWGLSGELFF. The CDR3 region has the DNA TGTGCCAGCAGTTGGGGCCTTAGCGGGGAGCTGTTTTTT.

In its sample, this clonotype was seen a few times. The chain recombines TRBV20-1 with TRBJ2-7; D unclear. Looked up from germline, CDR1 is DFQATT and CDR2 is SNEGSKA (reference sequence). The CDR3 totals 11 residues. Trimming pared 3 bases from V and 7 bases from J, leaving 10 bases between. CDR3 sequence reads: CSASGRDEQYF. The CDR3 region has the DNA TGCAGTGCTAGCGGGCGAGATGAGCAGTACTTC.

Ten or more counts support this clonotype. The V and J genes are TRBV6-5 and TRBJ2-2, with TRBD1 matching over 9 bases. V was pared by 7 bases and J by 3 bases, with 18 bases of the junction left unmatched. CDR1 and CDR2 from the germline V gene are MNHEY and SVGAGI. This CDR3 contains 19 residues. CDR3 sequence reads: CASNWDRDPSARDTGELFF. The CDR3 DNA reads as TGTGCCAGCAATTGGGACAGGGACCCCTCGGCGCGAGACACCGGGGAGCTGTTTTTT.

This clonotype has a count of ten or more. The chain combines TRBV12-3 or TRBV12-4 with TRBJ2-7, with D perhaps TRBD1 (5 bases). CDR3 length: 14 amino acids. Trimming cost V 3 bases and J 0 bases, with 9 bases left between them. The CDR3 bases are TGTGCCAGCAGTTTGACAGTGAGCTCCTACGAGCAGTACTTC. Translated, it gives CASSLTVSSYEQYF.

This clonotype was picked up a small number of times. The chain uses TRBV29-1 and TRBJ2-5, with no clear D. CDR1 is SQVTM, CDR2 ANQGSEA, per germline. Trimming took 6 bases from V and 5 from J, leaving 13 bases between them. CDR3 size: 12 residues. The CDR3 reads CSVLCADETQYF. CDR3 DNA: TGCAGCGTCCTCTGCGCCGACGAGACCCAGTACTTC.

This clonotype was observed many times. The V and J genes are TRBV20-1 and TRBJ2-1; maybe TRBD1 (6 bases). Trimming stripped 5 bases from V and 0 bases from J, with 14 bases between. Germline CDR1 DFQATT, CDR2 SNEGSKA (reference sequence). The CDR3 runs 15 residues. The CDR3 DNA follows: TGCAGTGCTCCCGGACAGATCTTCTCCTACAATGAGCAGTTCTTC. Its protein product is CSAPGQIFSYNEQFF.

This clonotype occurred many times. V is TRBV20-1 and J is TRBJ2-3; the match to TRBD1 covers 9 bases. CDR1 is DFQATT, CDR2 SNEGSKA, per germline (reference sequence). The ends lost 5 bases at V and 9 bases at J; junction bases unmatched: 12. The CDR3 runs to 14 residues. CDR3 coding DNA: TGCAGTGCTGACGACAGGGGGAGATTCAGGACGCAGTATTTT. This sequence encodes CSADDRGRFRTQYF.

This clonotype was detected a few times. The V gene is TRBV5-1, the J gene TRBJ1-2, with 8 bases aligning to TRBD1. The germline CDR1 and CDR2 sequences are SGHRS and YFSETQ. Losses at the gene ends were 0 bases for V and 3 bases for J; bases not matched to a gene: 13. This CDR3 contains 18 residues. The CDR3 nucleotides are TGCGCCAGCAGCTTGGCCCGGGCAGGGGGCGCGAGGGACTATGGCTACACCTTC. Translated: CASSLARAGGARDYGYTF.